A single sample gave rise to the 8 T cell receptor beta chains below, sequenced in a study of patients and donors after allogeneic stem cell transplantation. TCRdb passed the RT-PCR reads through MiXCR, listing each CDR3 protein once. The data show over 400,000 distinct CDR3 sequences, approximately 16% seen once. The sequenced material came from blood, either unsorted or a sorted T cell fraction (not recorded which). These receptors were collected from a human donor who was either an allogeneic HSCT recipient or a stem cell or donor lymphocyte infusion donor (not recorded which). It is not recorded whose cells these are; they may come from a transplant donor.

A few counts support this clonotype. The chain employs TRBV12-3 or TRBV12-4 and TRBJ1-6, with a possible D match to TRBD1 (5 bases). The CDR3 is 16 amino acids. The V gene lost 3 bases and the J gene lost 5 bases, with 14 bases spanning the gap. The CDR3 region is CASSFRGVTDNSPLHF. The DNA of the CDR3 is TGTGCCAGCAGTTTCCGGGGCGTCACGGATAATTCACCCCTCCACTTT.

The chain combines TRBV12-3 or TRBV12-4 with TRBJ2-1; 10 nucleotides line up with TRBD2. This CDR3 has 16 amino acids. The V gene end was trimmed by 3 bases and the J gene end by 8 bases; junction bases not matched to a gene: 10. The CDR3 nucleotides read TGTGCCAGCAGTTTTACTAGCGGGACTCCTCGGGATGAGCAGTTCTTC. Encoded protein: CASSFTSGTPRDEQFF.

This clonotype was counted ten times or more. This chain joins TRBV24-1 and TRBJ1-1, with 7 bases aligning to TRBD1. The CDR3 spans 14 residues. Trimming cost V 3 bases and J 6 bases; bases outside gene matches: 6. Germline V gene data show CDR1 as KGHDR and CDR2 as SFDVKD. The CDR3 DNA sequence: TGTGCCACCAGTGATGCCCACAGGGGCCCTGAAGCTTTCTTT. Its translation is CATSDAHRGPEAFF.

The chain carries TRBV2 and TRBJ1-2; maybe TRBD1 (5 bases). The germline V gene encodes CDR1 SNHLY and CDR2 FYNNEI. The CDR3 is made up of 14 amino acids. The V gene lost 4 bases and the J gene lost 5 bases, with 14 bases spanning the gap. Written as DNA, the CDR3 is TGTGCCAGCAGTGTGGGGCGGGTTGGATATGGCTACACCTTC. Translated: CASSVGRVGYGYTF.

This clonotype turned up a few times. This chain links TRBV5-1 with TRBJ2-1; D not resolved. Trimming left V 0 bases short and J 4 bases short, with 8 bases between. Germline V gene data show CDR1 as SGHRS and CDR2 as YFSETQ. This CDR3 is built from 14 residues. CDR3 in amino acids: CASSLEPMYNEQFF. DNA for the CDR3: TGCGCCAGCAGCTTGGAACCGATGTACAATGAGCAGTTCTTC.

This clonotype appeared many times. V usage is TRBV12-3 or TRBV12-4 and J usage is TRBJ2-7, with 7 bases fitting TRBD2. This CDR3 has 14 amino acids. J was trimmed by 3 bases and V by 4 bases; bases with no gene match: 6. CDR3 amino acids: CASSWGGMVYEQYF. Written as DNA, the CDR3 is TGTGCCAGCAGTTGGGGGGGTATGGTCTACGAGCAGTACTTC.

CDR3 sequence: CASTIQGNAYTF. The CDR3, as DNA: TGTGCCAGCACCATACAGGGGAACGCCTACACCTTC. The chain uses TRBV28 and TRBJ1-2; TRBD1 matches at 7 bases. V gave up 7 bases and J gave up 10 bases; unmatched junction bases: 9. CDR1 and CDR2 from the germline V gene are MDHEN and SYDVKM. The CDR3 runs to 12 residues.

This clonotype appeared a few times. CDR3 bases: TGTGCCAGCAGCTTAATACAGGTACAGGGGGAAGCTTTCTTT. Translated: CASSLIQVQGEAFF. The J gene is TRBJ1-1, the V gene TRBV7-2; 7 bases fit TRBD1. V trimming: 2 bases; J trimming: 8 bases; junction bases outside the gene matches: 8. This CDR3 region has 14 residues. Germline CDR1 SGHTA, CDR2 FQGNSA.